This entry features one T cell receptor beta chain sequence. Its antigen remains unidentified. The data belong to a study of Ad26.COV2.S vaccination and SARS-CoV-2 variants. Treatment denoted: roughly 20 received Ad26.COV2.S at low or high dose, single or two shots; a few received placebo; per-sample allocation not given. Sampling was done on day 63 after the first vaccine or placebo injection. A Boston adult aged 18-55 years was the donor. The table came from immunoSEQ multiplex PCR; TCRdb's copy has only in-frame clones and leaves some out. The table shows 350,000 to 550,000 clones, with roughly 89% occurring only once. Germline CDR1 reads SGHVS; CDR2 reads FNYEAQ. The CDR3 has 11 amino acids. V lost 4 bases and J lost 7, with 6 bases in between. Study results and limitations: Substantial breadth was reported for post-vaccination spike-specific CD8+ and CD4+ T cells.

The specimen was peripheral blood, collected in a trial of Ad26.COV2.S vaccine versus placebo. The clonotype was recovered from a person between 18 and 65 years old who received the Ad26.COV2.S COVID-19 vaccine or a placebo. The chain recombines TRBV7-6 with TRBJ2-3, with D hard to call. CDR3 amino acids: CASSSRYTQYF. CDR3 DNA: TGTGCCAGCAGCTCACGCTATACGCAGTATTTT.